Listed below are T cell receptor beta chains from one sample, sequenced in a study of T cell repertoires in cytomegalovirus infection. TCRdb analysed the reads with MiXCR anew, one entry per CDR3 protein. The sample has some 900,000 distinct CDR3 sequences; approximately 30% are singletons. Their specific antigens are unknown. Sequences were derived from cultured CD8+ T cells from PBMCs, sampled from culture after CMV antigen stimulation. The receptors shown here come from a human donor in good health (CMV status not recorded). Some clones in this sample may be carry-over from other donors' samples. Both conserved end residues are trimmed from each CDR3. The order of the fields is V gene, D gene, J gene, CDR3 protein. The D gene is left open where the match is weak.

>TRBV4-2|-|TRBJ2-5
ASSPGQLEETQY
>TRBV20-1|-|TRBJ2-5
SARGLSGGQETQY
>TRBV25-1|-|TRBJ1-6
ASSERAGVYNSPLH
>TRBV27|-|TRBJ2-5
ASSWTQQETQY
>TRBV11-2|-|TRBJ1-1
ASSGGSTWTEAF
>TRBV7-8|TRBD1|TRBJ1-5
ASSLGQGINSNQPQH
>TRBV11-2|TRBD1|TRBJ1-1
ASSHWDRAHTEAF
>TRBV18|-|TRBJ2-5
ASSRQRNEQETQY
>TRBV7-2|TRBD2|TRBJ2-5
ANSFGGGRETQY
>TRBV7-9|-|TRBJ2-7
ASSLGGRNYEQY
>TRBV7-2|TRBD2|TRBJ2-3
ASSLGRGDTDTQY
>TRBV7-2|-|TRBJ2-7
ASTGAYEQY
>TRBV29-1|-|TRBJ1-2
SVEEGGGAKGYYGYT
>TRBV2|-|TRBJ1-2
ASVFNYGYT
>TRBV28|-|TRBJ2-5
ASSQGITETQY
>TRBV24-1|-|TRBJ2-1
ATSDLGAGNEQF
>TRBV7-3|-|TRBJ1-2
ASSLSPPNREWHGYT
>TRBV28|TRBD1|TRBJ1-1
ARGQAEAF
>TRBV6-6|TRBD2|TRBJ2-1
VSSAGLAALVDEQF
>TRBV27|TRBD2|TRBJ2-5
ASSLVGGVSETQY
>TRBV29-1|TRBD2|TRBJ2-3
SVISGGAADTQY
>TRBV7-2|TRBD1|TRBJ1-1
ASSAPDRANTEAF
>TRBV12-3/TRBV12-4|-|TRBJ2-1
ASSLFGAPTYNEQF
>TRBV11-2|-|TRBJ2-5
ASSLLGSERKVETQY
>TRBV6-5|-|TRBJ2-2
ASAQWATGELF
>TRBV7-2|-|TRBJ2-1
ASSLAGEWGDQF
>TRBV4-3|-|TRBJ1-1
ASSQDRGLRNTEAF
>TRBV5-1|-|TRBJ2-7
ASSLDVDNPLYEQY
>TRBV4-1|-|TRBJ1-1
ASSQDGALNTEAF
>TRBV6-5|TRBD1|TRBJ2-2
ASSYSTGGKTGELF
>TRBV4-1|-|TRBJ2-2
ASSQDQVARPTGELF
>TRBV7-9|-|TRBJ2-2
ASSLGAGNTGELF
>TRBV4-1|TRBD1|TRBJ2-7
ASSQVGTGREQY
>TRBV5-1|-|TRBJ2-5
ASSVRDWWETQY
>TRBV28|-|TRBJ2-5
ASSLPRTAPTRLGLTQY
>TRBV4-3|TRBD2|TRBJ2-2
ASSQDGLAGAGTGELF
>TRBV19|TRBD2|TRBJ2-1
ASRTSGGPYNEQF
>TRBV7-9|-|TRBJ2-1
ASRLDGTYSPDNEQF
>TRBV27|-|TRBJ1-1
ASSRSVNTEAF
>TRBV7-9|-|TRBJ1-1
ASSGRGSGTEAF
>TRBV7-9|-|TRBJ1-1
ASGLETGGMNTEAF
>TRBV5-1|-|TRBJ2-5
ASSFLEPRGGETQY
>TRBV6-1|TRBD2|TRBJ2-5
ASYSLGVAGDQETQY